This is a list of T cell receptor beta chains from one sample in a study of blood T cell repertoires in COVID-19. The data were produced by immunoSEQ multiplex PCR, yet TCRdb's version contains in-frame clones alone and is incomplete. The sample holds 250,000 to 400,000 clones; about 87% are singletons and the top ten take 1.5% to 2%. The sequenced sample was peripheral blood. Receptors were obtained from a woman aged 25 to 39 with COVID-19, enrolled during active disease. The CDR3 runs from the conserved cysteine through the conserved F or W. A D gene is named only where the DNA matches it firmly. Clone size, where shown, is once, few, many, or a class for clones that have expanded.

>-|TRBV6-5|TRBJ1-1|-
TGTGCCAGCACCTCGAGGACTGAAGCTTTCTTT
CASTSRTEAFF
>-|TRBV5-1|TRBJ1-2|-
TGCGCCAGCAGCTTGTACTCAGGGAATGGCTACACCTTC
CASSLYSGNGYTF
>-|TRBV3-1/TRBV3-2|TRBJ2-1|-
TGTGCCAGCAGCCAAGGATGGGCGCTAGCTGACAATGAGCAGTTCTTC
CASSQGWALADNEQFF
>-|TRBV19|TRBJ1-1|TRBD1
TGTGCCAGTAGTGCACACAGGGGGCGCCCCCAGACTGAAGCTTTCTTT
CASSAHRGRPQTEAFF
>-|TRBV5-5|TRBJ1-2|TRBD1
TGTGCCAGCAGCACGCGTCCCGGGACAGGGGTGGGTCTTCACTATGGCTACACCTTC
CASSTRPGTGVGLHYGYTF
>-|TRBV30|TRBJ1-6|-
TGTGCCTGGAGTGCTGGGGGCAATTCACCCCTCCACTTT
CAWSAGGNSPLHF
>-|TRBV7-8|TRBJ1-5|TRBD1
TGTGCCAGCACCTTAGGGGGCATGCAGCCCCAGCATTTT
CASTLGGMQPQHF
>-|TRBV5-1|TRBJ2-1|TRBD2
TGCGCCAGCAGCTTGAGAGGGGACTACTCCTACAATGAGCAGTTCTTC
CASSLRGDYSYNEQFF
>-|TRBV4-1|TRBJ2-6|-
TGCGCCAGCAGCCCTAGAGGTGGAGTTCGGTCGATATCCGGGGCCAACGTCCTGACTTTC
CASSPRGGVRSISGANVLTF
>-|TRBV15|TRBJ1-2|-
TGTGCCACCAGCAGAGATCTGGTCAGGGACTATGGCTACACCTTC
CATSRDLVRDYGYTF
>few|TRBV3-1/TRBV3-2|TRBJ1-2|-
TGTGCCAGCAGCCAAACCGGGGGCTACACCTTC
CASSQTGGYTF
>-|TRBV4-1|TRBJ2-7|-
TGCGCCAGCAGCCAGACCGGGGGATCCTACGAGCAGTACTTC
CASSQTGGSYEQYF
>-|TRBV7-2|TRBJ1-1|-
TGTGCCAGCACCCTTAGTGGAGGTAGCACTGAAGCTTTCTTT
CASTLSGGSTEAFF
>-|TRBV28|TRBJ1-1|-
TGTGCCAGCACCCTCTCGGGGAACACTGAAGCTTTCTTT
CASTLSGNTEAFF
>-|TRBV6-1|TRBJ2-2|-
TGTGCCAGCAGTGAGACTAACCTGGGGACCGGGGAGCTGTTTTTT
CASSETNLGTGELFF
>-|TRBV5-6|TRBJ2-3|-
TGTGCCAGCAGCTTTGACCCTAGTGATACTAGCACAGATACGCAGTATTTT
CASSFDPSDTSTDTQYF
>-|TRBV19|TRBJ1-1|-
TGTGCCAGTAGTACGGGAGATCGTCTTTTCTTT
CASSTGDRLFF
>-|TRBV14|TRBJ1-2|-
TGTGCCAGCAGCCAATATGGAGGCAACTATGGCTACACCTTC
CASSQYGGNYGYTF
>-|TRBV9|TRBJ2-3|TRBD1
TGTGCCAGCAGCGTAGAACAGGGGGCGGATACGCAGTATTTT
CASSVEQGADTQYF
>-|TRBV9|TRBJ2-3|-
TGTGCCAGCAGCGTAGCGCGGCAATTTGGCGCAGATACGCAGTATTTT
CASSVARQFGADTQYF
>-|TRBV19|TRBJ2-1|-
TGTGCCAGTAGTATTGGGCTGGGAAAAGGACATGGTAATGAGCAGTTCTTC
CASSIGLGKGHGNEQFF
>-|TRBV4-2|TRBJ1-1|-
TGTGCCAGCAGCCAAGCGGGATTTCAGACTGAAGCTTTCTTT
CASSQAGFQTEAFF
>-|TRBV2|TRBJ2-3|TRBD1
TGTGCCAGCGCTACGACAGGGCCCACAGATACGCAGTATTTT
CASATTGPTDTQYF
>-|TRBV27|TRBJ2-7|TRBD1
TGTGCCAGCAGGCTGACAGGGTCCTACGAGCAGTACTTC
CASRLTGSYEQYF
>-|TRBV5-3|TRBJ2-2|-
TGTGCCCCGCCCCCCCCAGCGGGTAACACCGGGGAGCTGTTTTTT
CAPPPPAGNTGELFF
>-|TRBV6-6|TRBJ1-1|-
TGTGCCAGCAGTTATGGGGGGGCGAGAGGGACTGAAGCTTTCTTT
CASSYGGARGTEAFF